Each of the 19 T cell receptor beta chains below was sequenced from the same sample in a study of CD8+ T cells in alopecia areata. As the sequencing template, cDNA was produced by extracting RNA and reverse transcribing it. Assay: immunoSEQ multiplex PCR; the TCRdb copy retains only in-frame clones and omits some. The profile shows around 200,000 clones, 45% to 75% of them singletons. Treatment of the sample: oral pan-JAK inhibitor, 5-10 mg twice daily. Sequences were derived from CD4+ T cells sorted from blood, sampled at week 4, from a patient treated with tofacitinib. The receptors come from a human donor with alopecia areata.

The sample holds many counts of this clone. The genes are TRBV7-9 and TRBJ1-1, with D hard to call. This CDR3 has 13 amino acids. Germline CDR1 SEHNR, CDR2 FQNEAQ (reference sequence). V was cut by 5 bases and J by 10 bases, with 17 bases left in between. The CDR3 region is CASSLRQTPRAFF. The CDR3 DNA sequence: TGTGCCAGCAGCCTCCGGCAGACCCCCAGAGCTTTCTTT.

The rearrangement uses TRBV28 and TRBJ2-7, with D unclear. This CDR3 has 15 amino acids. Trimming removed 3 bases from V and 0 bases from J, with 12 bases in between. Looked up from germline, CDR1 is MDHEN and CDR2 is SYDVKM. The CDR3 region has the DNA TGTGCCAGCAGTTTGACGGGCGGTAGCTCCTACGAGCAGTACTTC. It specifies CASSLTGGSSYEQYF. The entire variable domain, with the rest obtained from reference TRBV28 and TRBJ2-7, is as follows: DVKVTQSSRYLVKRTGEKVFLECVQDMDHENMFWYRQDPGLGLRLIYFSYDVKMKEKGDIPEGYSVSREKKERFSLILESASTNQTSMYLCASSLTGGSSYEQYFGPGTRLTVT.

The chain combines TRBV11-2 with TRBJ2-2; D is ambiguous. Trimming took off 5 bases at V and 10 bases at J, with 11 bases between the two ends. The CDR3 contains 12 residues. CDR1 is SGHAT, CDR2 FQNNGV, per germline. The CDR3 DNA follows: TGTGCCAGCAGCCGGACCGGCGCGGAGCTGTTTTTT. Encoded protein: CASSRTGAELFF.

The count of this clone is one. The CDR3 region has the DNA TGTGCCTGGAGCCTTTTCCCAGATGAACTGTTTTTT. Protein: CAWSLFPDELFF. V is TRBV30 and J is TRBJ1-4; D not certain. V lost 3 bases and J 12 bases, leaving 14 bases between the germline ends. Germline V gene sequence: CDR1 GTSNPN, CDR2 SVGIG (reference sequence). CDR3 length: 12 amino acids.

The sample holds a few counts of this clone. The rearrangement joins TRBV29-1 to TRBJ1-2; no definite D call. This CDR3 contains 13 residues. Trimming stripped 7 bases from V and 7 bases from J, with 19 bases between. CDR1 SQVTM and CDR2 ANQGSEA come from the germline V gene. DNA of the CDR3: TGCAGCGGGGAGGATTCTCAATCTGGTGGCTACACCTTC. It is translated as CSGEDSQSGGYTF. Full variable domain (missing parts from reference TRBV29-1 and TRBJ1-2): SAVISQKPSRDICQRGTSLTIQCQVDSQVTMMFWYRQQPGQSLTLIATANQGSEATYESGFVIDKFPISRPNLTFSTLTVSNMSPEDSSIYLCSGEDSQSGGYTFGSGTRLTVV.

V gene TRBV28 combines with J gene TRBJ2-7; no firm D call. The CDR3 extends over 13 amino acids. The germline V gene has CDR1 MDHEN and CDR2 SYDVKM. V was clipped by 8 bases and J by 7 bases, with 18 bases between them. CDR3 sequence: CASWDRQGAEQYF. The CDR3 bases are TGTGCCAGCTGGGATCGGCAAGGAGCAGAGCAGTACTTC.

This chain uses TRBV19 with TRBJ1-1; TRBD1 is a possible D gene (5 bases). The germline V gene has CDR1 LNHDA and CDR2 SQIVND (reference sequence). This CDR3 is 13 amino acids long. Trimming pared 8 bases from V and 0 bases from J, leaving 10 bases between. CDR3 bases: TGTGCCAGTGGCGGACAACTGAACACTGAAGCTTTCTTT. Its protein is CASGGQLNTEAFF.

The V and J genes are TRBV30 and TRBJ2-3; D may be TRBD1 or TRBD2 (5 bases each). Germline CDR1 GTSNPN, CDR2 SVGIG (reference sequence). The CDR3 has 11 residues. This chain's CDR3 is CARRGGHTQYF. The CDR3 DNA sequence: TGTGCTCGACGTGGGGGTCATACGCAGTATTTT.

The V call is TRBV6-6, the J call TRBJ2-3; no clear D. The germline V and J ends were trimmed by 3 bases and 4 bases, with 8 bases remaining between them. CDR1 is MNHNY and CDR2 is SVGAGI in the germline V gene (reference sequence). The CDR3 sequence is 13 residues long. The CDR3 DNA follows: TGTGCCAGCAGTTATGGTTTCCCAGATACGCAGTATTTT. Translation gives CASSYGFPDTQYF.

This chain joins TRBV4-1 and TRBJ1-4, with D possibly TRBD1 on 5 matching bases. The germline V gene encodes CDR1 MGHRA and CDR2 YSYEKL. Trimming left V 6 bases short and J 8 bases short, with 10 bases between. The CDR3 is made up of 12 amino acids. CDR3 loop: CASSAGQEKLFF. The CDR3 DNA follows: TGCGCCAGCAGTGCAGGGCAAGAAAAACTGTTTTTT.

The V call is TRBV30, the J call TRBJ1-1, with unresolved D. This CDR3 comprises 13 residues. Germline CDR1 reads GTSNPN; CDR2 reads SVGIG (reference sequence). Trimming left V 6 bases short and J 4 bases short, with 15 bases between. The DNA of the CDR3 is TGTGCCTGCAGTTTCATGGGGATCACTGAAGCTTTCTTT. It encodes CACSFMGITEAFF.

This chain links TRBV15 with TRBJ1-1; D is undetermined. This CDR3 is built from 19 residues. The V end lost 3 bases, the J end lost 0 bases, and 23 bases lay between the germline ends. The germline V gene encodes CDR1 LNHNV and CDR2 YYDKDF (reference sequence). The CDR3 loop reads CATSSNVVGLWTMNTEAFF. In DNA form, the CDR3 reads TGTGCCACCAGCAGTAATGTCGTAGGTCTCTGGACCATGAACACTGAAGCTTTCTTT.

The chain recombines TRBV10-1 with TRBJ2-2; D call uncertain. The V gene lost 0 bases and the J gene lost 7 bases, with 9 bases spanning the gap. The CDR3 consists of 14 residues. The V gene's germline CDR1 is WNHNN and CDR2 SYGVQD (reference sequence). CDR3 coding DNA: TGCGCCAGCAGTGAGTCGAACCTGGGCGGGGAGCTGTTTTTT. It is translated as CASSESNLGGELFF.

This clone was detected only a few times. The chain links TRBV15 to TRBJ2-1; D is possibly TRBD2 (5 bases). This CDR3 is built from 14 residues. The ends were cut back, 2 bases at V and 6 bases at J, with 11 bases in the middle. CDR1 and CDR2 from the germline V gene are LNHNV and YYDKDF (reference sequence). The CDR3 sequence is CATSRTGIPNEQFF. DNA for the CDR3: TGTGCCACCAGCAGAACCGGGATTCCCAATGAGCAGTTCTTC.

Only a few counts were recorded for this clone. CDR3 protein: CASSFRHGYEQYF. CDR3 nucleotides: TGTGCCAGCAGCTTTCGGCATGGCTACGAGCAGTACTTC. The chain carries TRBV7-8 and TRBJ2-7; D is ambiguous. Germline loops: CDR1 SGHVS, CDR2 FQNEAQ. V was shortened by 3 bases and J by 3 bases, with 9 bases between the two germline ends. CDR3 length equals 13 residues.

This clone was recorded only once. CDR3 sequence (DNA): TGTGCCGGGGGAGGGGGAAATCAGCCCCAGCATTTT. Amino acid sequence: CAGGGGNQPQHF. The chain carries TRBV28 and TRBJ1-5, with D possibly TRBD1 on 6 matching bases. Germline assignment: CDR1 MDHEN and CDR2 SYDVKM. V lost 11 bases and J lost 4, with 12 bases in between. The CDR3 length is 12 residues. The whole variable domain, filled in from reference TRBV28 and TRBJ1-5, reads DVKVTQSSRYLVKRTGEKVFLECVQDMDHENMFWYRQDPGLGLRLIYFSYDVKMKEKGDIPEGYSVSREKKERFSLILESASTNQTSMYLCAGGGGNQPQHFGDGTRLSIL.

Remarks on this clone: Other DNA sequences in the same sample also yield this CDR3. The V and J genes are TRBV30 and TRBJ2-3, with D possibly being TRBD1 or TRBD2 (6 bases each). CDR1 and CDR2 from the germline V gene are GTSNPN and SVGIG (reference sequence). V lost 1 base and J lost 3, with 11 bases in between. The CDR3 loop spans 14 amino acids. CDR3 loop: CAWSAGASTDTQYF. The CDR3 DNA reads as TGTGCCTGGAGTGCGGGGGCGTCGACAGATACGCAGTATTTT.

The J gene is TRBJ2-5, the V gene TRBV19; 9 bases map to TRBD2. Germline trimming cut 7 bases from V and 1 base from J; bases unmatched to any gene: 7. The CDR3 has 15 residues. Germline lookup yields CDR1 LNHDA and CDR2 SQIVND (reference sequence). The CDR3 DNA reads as TGTGCCAGTAACCAACTAGCGGGTGGCCAAGAGACCCAGTACTTC. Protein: CASNQLAGGQETQYF.

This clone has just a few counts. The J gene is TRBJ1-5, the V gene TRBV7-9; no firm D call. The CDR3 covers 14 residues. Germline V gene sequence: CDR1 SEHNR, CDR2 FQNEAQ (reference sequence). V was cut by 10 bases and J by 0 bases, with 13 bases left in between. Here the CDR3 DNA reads TGTGCCATCAACGACCTAAATAGCAATCAGCCCCAGCATTTT. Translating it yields CAINDLNSNQPQHF.